Here is one T cell receptor beta chain with its context. Its specific antigen is unknown. The sample holds no much larger clone one base away, and base qualities are not on file. The sample's treatment or condition label, decoded: in vitro stimulation with specific CMV peptide epitopes to enrich CMV-specific T cells. The instrument given in TCRdb is Illumina HiSeq 1500. The raw public data were reprocessed by TCRdb itself: fastp quality trimming at Q25, MiXCR clonotype calling, in-frame beta chains only. All rows with the same CDR3 protein become a single entry with the most common DNA and genes. This sample gives 700,000 to 850,000 distinct CDR3 sequences in total; 32% of them show up just once. The ten largest clones represent 9.5% to 15% of the sample. V ends up 5 bases short and J 3 bases short, with an unmatched junction base count of 13. Spanning cysteine to phenylalanine, the CDR3 consists of 18 amino acids. Kept here is only the CDR3 DNA, which spans 54 bases and is read in frame from base 1. According to the germline V gene (reference sequence), CDR1 reads SEHNR and CDR2 reads FQNEAQ.

This specimen comes from a study of T cell repertoires in cytomegalovirus infection (dated by TCRdb to about 2019). With regard to the full study: The peptide stimulations were aimed at well-studied HLA-B-restricted epitopes as well as recently identified HLA-C-restricted CMV epitopes, whose presentation resists viral immunomodulation. Donor HLA type was relevant to the analysis, because carriage of CMV infection together with the matching HLA type was indicated by public TCR beta signatures.

Overall results and qualifications from the work: The ex vivo response was dominated by HLA-C-restricted CMV-specific TCR beta clonotypes, which also provided the single most frequent clonotype in two of eight donors. Carriers of CMV infection plus the relevant HLA type were discriminated by the cumulative frequency of public TCR beta family members in the study cohort and in an independent approximately 350-donor cohort.

This TCR was sampled from a human donor in good health (CMV status not recorded). Some clones in this sample may be carry-over from other donors' samples. Rearrangement joined TRBV7-9 to TRBJ2-6; TRBD2 matches 7 bases in the middle. The sample consisted of cultured CD8+ T cells from PBMCs, taken from culture after CMV antigen stimulation. The CDR3 protein: CASSRIRIGDYGANVLTF. The nucleotides are TGTGCCAGCAGCCGCATCCGGATAGGGGACTATGGGGCCAACGTCCTGACTTTC.